The following is a T cell receptor beta chain sequence with its context. As yet, its antigen is unknown. This sample was included in a study of OX40 agonist ivuxolimab in advanced cancers. Findings and limits, study-wide: Both CD4+ and CD8+ T cell populations in blood had undergone clonal expansion by week 6 at 0.1 to 3.0 mg/kg. Expanded peripheral T cell antigen specificity was not determined.

Patients who had autoimmune disease history or got systemic immunosuppression were left out. Looked up from germline, CDR1 is MNHNS and CDR2 is SASEGT. The V end lost 6 bases, the J end lost 4 bases, and 18 bases lay between the germline ends. This CDR3 has 15 amino acids. The protocol was immunoSEQ multiplex PCR, while the TCRdb copy is restricted to in-frame clones and leaves out a portion. The sample holds approximately 10,000 clones, about 75% seen once. Sequencing used CD4+ or CD8+ T cells sorted from blood, obtained in a trial of the OX40 agonist ivuxolimab. This TCR derives from an adult with an advanced solid tumor such as melanoma, head and neck, liver or kidney cancer. The rearrangement links TRBV6-1 to TRBJ1-2; maybe TRBD1 (5 bases). CDR3 amino acids: CASRHPGSRFYGYTF. The CDR3 DNA is TGTGCCAGCAGACACCCAGGGTCCCGTTTCTATGGCTACACCTTC.